Each of the 14 T cell receptor beta chains below was sequenced from the same sample in a study of T cell changes during pregnancy in multiple sclerosis. Sequencing used immunoSEQ multiplex PCR; TCRdb keeps in-frame clones, though not all of them. Here the sample spans about 60,000 clones, 91% being singletons. This specimen consisted of CD4+ T cells from peripheral blood mononuclear cells, obtained in the first trimester of pregnancy. The receptors come from a female donor with multiple sclerosis, enrolled in a pregnancy study.

The chain is built from TRBV7-9 and TRBJ2-4, with a weak D call TRBD2 (6 bases). Germline V CDR1 and CDR2: SEHNR, FQNEAQ (reference sequence). The V gene lost 4 bases and the J gene lost 13 bases, with 23 bases spanning the gap. The CDR3 covers 15 residues. CDR3 nucleotide sequence: TGTGCCAGCAGCTCTTTAACCGGGACTTCGACTTTGCAGTACTTC. Translating it yields CASSSLTGTSTLQYF.

This chain connects TRBV7-3 to TRBJ2-3; 8 positions match TRBD2. This CDR3 comprises 13 residues. Germline loops: CDR1 SGHTA, CDR2 FQGTGA. Trimming removed 3 bases from V and 6 bases from J; junction bases left unmatched: 2. This chain's CDR3 is CASSFRLADTQYF. In DNA, the CDR3 is TGTGCCAGCAGCTTTCGACTAGCGGATACGCAGTATTTT. The whole variable domain, remainder taken from reference TRBV7-3 and TRBJ2-3, is GAGVSQTPSNKVTEKGKYVELRCDPISGHTALYWYRQSLGQGPEFLIYFQGTGAADDSGLPNDRFFAVRPEGSVSTLKIQRTERGDSAVYLCASSFRLADTQYFGPGTRLTVL.

The rearrangement links TRBV11-2 to TRBJ2-2, with 10 positions matching TRBD1. The V gene end was trimmed by 3 bases and the J gene end by 3 bases; junction bases not matched to a gene: 7. Germline CDR1 reads SGHAT; CDR2 reads FQNNGV. The CDR3 is 17 amino acids. The CDR3 loop is CASSLPRQGAYTGELFF. The CDR3 DNA reads TGTGCCAGCAGCTTGCCGCGACAGGGGGCGTACACCGGGGAGCTGTTTTTT.

V gene TRBV10-3 combines with J gene TRBJ2-7; 10 bases line up with TRBD2. Germline trimming cut 5 bases from V and 2 bases from J; bases unmatched to any gene: 6. Germline V CDR1 and CDR2: ENHRY, SYGVKD. CDR3 length: 15 residues. The CDR3 spells CAISSQRGGTYEQYF. As DNA, the CDR3 is TGTGCCATCAGTTCCCAGCGGGGGGGTACCTACGAGCAGTACTTC.

The count of this clone is one. The CDR3 DNA reads as TGTGCCAGCAGCCGAGTACTTTACGAGCAGTACTTC. Translating gives CASSRVLYEQYF. The chain has TRBV5-6 and TRBJ2-7; no firm D call. Germline CDR1 is SGHDT and CDR2 is YYEEEE. The CDR3 loop spans 12 amino acids. The V and J ends lost 4 bases and 4 bases respectively, with 9 bases between them.

V is TRBV2 and J is TRBJ1-2, with 10 bases that match TRBD1. The CDR3 totals 13 residues. Germline V lookup: CDR1 SNHLY, CDR2 FYNNEI. With 7 bases clipped from V and 7 bases from J, the junction kept 6 bases outside the gene matches. The DNA for the CDR3 is TGTGCCAGCAAGACAGGGGGCGCGGGTGGCTACACCTTC. Translating gives CASKTGGAGGYTF.

This chain joins TRBV29-1 and TRBJ1-2, with TRBD1 as a possible D gene (5 bases). Trimming removed 3 bases at V and 7 bases at J, with 12 bases between. Germline lookup yields CDR1 SQVTM and CDR2 ANQGSEA. This CDR3 has 12 residues. CDR3 DNA: TGCAGCGTTGACGGGGGGTGGTCTGGCTACACCTTC. Encoded protein: CSVDGGWSGYTF. The whole variable domain, remainder taken from reference TRBV29-1 and TRBJ1-2, is SAVISQKPSRDICQRGTSLTIQCQVDSQVTMMFWYRQQPGQSLTLIATANQGSEATYESGFVIDKFPISRPNLTFSTLTVSNMSPEDSSIYLCSVDGGWSGYTFGSGTRLTVV.

This clone is a singleton in its sample. The chain couples TRBV7-3 to TRBJ2-2, with 7 bases aligning to TRBD2. Unmatched junction bases numbered 9, after V lost 1 base and J lost 4 bases. Germline V gene lookup returns CDR1 SGHTA and CDR2 FQGTGA. This CDR3 spans 17 amino acids. CDR3 nucleotide sequence: TGTGCCAGCAGCTTAAGTGGAGCGGGGATGGTCACCGGGGAGCTGTTTTTT. It encodes CASSLSGAGMVTGELFF.

The chain couples TRBV9 to TRBJ2-5; D remains ambiguous. From germline, CDR1 is SGDLS and CDR2 YYNGEE. V was pared by 3 bases and J by 2 bases, with 11 bases between. This CDR3 comprises 14 residues. The CDR3 spells CASSANPQQETQYF. The CDR3 bases are TGTGCCAGCAGCGCCAACCCCCAGCAAGAGACCCAGTACTTC.

The genes are TRBV6-5 and TRBJ1-2, with 10 positions matching TRBD1. CDR3 length: 15 residues. V was clipped by 4 bases and J by 3 bases; unmatched bases: 5. CDR1 and CDR2 (germline): MNHEY, SVGAGI. CDR3 loop: CASSSRQGAHYGYTF. CDR3 in DNA: TGTGCCAGCAGTTCCCGACAGGGGGCCCACTATGGCTACACCTTC.

The chain carries TRBV7-2 and TRBJ1-4, with TRBD1 matching 7 bases. J lost 5 bases, V lost 0 bases, and 6 bases had no gene match. The CDR3 is 16 amino acids. The germline gives CDR1 SGHTA, CDR2 FQGNSA. The CDR3 sequence: CASSLATGFGNEKLFF. In DNA form, the CDR3 reads TGTGCCAGCAGCTTAGCGACAGGGTTTGGAAATGAAAAACTGTTTTTT.

The chain combines TRBV27 with TRBJ1-2, with D maybe TRBD1 (5 bases). This CDR3 contains 14 residues. Between the trimmed V and J ends, which lost 6 bases and 5 bases, there was a span of 16 bases. Germline-derived CDR1 and CDR2 are MNHEY and SMNVEV (reference sequence). CDR3 amino acids: CASRAGTDLYGYTF. CDR3 nucleotides: TGTGCCAGCAGGGCCGGGACTGACCTATATGGCTACACCTTC.

The rearrangement links TRBV6-1 to TRBJ1-6; 7 bases align to TRBD1. Trimming cost V 6 bases and J 9 bases; bases outside gene matches: 8. CDR3 length: 14 amino acids. The germline gives CDR1 MNHNS, CDR2 SASEGT. In DNA form, the CDR3 reads TGTGCCAGCAGGCGGACAGGCGGGTTTTCACCCCTCCACTTT. This sequence encodes CASRRTGGFSPLHF.

Comment on this clone: This sample also contains other DNA sequences that code for the same CDR3. This sequence joins TRBV29-1 and TRBJ2-5, with D perhaps matching TRBD2 (6 bases). Trimming took off 6 bases at V and 5 bases at J, with 10 bases between the two ends. Germline values: CDR1 SQVTM, CDR2 ANQGSEA. The CDR3 totals 11 residues. The CDR3 sequence: CSVEGGETQYF. The CDR3 nucleotides are TGCAGCGTGGAGGGTGGGGAGACCCAGTACTTC. The variable domain in full, completed from reference TRBV29-1 and TRBJ2-5, reads SAVISQKPSRDICQRGTSLTIQCQVDSQVTMMFWYRQQPGQSLTLIATANQGSEATYESGFVIDKFPISRPNLTFSTLTVSNMSPEDSSIYLCSVEGGETQYFGPGTRLLVL.